The T cell receptor (beta chain) under discussion was sequenced for a study of OX40 agonist ivuxolimab in advanced cancers. For the wider study: Ivuxolimab was an agonistic, fully human IgG2 monoclonal antibody directed against OX40 (CD134), a costimulatory receptor. Intravenous ivuxolimab was administered to patients every 2 weeks at six dose levels: 0.01, 0.1, 0.3, 1.5, 3 and 10 mg/kg. Of the approximately 50 dose-escalation patients, hepatocellular carcinoma was present in 19, melanoma in some 15, renal cell carcinoma in 9 and head and neck cancer in 9. In the dose-escalation cohort, approximately 83% of patients were male, and the mean age was around 60 years with a range of about 20 to 80. Prior anti-PD-1, anti-PD-L1 or anti-CTLA-4 therapy was permitted, and checkpoint inhibitors had been received by 30% to 40% of dose-escalation patients. Partial responses were achieved by three dose-escalation patients, of whom one had hepatocellular carcinoma and two had cutaneous melanoma. Peripheral TCRbeta sequencing was intended to test whether TCR sequence diversity was altered and clonal T-cell expansion was caused by ivuxolimab. The paper covers the monotherapy dose-escalation part of the phase I ivuxolimab trial, which included N = 52 patients. Findings and caveats that apply to the study as a whole: In the 0.1-3.0 mg/kg groups, partial responders were among the patients with the lowest normalized peripheral clonal expansion, particularly in CD8+ T cells. Low levels of normalized T-cell clonal expansion were also seen in some nonresponding patients. The antigen specificity of the clonally expanded peripheral T cells was not determined. At doses from 0.1 to 3.0 mg/kg, clonal expansion was seen in both CD4+ and CD8+ blood T cells between baseline and week 6. After ivuxolimab, more expanded clones were found on average in CD8+ T cells than in CD4+ T cells.

The trial excluded patients who had a history of autoimmune disease or were on systemic immunosuppression. Peripheral blood for TCR sequencing was collected from all dose cohorts at baseline, on cycle 4 day 1, and on cycle 7 day 1. The samples were taken from a phase I, first-in-human, multicenter, open-label dose-escalation trial of ivuxolimab. Adults with locally advanced or metastatic melanoma, renal cell carcinoma, hepatocellular carcinoma or head and neck squamous cell carcinoma were enrolled in the trial. Before TCR sequencing, CD4+ and CD8+ T cells were separately sorted from peripheral blood. Regarding this clone: No cognate antigen has been identified for it. Base qualities are not at hand, and no much larger clone is one base apart.

V lost 5 bases and J lost 1 base; the stretch between them is 12 bases long. The germline V gene provides CDR1 SGHTA and CDR2 FQGNSA. The CDR3 spans 15 residues, from the cysteine through the phenylalanine. Just CDR3 DNA is preserved here, 45 bases in frame from base 1. Genomic DNA was isolated from the sorted cells so that the TCRbeta CDR3 region could be sequenced. The immunoSEQ Assay was used for sequencing of TCRbeta CDR3 regions. Drawn from immuneACCESS, this table holds only the in-frame rearrangements with V and J called that TCRdb kept. Clones are partly lost; checked studies trace under half to an unresolved V gene and leave the rest unexplained. The sample contains tens of thousands of clones, 65% to 90% of them found a single time. The ten largest clones represent approximately 22% of the sample.

The chain couples TRBV7-2 to TRBJ2-1; perhaps TRBD1 is the D gene, with 5 bases matching. This clonotype originated in an adult with an advanced solid tumor such as melanoma, head and neck, liver or kidney cancer. This specimen was CD4+ or CD8+ T cells sorted from blood, taken in a trial of the OX40 agonist ivuxolimab. The sequenced DNA is TGTGCCAGCAGCCACGGGCAGGGATCCTACAATGAGCAGTTCTTC. Its product reads: CASSHGQGSYNEQFF.